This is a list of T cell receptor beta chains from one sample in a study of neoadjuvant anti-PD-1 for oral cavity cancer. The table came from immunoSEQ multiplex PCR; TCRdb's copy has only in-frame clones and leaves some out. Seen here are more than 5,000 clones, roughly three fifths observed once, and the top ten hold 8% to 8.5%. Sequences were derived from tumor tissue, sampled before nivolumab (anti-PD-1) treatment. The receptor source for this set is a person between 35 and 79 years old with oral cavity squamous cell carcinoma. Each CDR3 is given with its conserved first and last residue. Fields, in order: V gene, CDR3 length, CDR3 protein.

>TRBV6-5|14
CASTRAPDGYGYTF
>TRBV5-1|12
CASSLSTGQLFF
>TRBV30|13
CAWSVRFGDTQYF
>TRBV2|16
CASRVLSGASGETQYF
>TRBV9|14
CASSRAASSYEQYF
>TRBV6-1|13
CASRDDSYYGYTF
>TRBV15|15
CATSRIDRAHTEAFF
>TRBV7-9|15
CASSPPWGGSYEQYF
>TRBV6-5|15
CASSYSRDNSYEQYF
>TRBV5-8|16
CASSLRVGGPDQPQHF
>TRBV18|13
CASSPGLPDTQYF
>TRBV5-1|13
CASSLGGGNTIYF
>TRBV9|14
CASSADRGQETQYF
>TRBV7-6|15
CASSTRTGVGYEQYF
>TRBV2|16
CASTEGSGTNTDTQYF
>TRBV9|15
CASSPRGSLNTEAFF
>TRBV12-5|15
CASGSGTGSGNTIYF
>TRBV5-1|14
CASSDSGRSDTQYF
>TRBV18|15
CASSQGLAGGRWQFF
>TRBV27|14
CASSSPPGSYEQYF
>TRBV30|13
CAWSVLGSGTQYF
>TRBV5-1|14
CASSLRDTKETQYF
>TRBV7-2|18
CASSPRPRGILTKNIQYF
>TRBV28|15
CASSSGQLNNQPQHF
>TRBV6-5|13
CASSSGLNEKLFF
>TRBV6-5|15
CASKTGGATNEKLFF
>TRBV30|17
CAWSGGTRSSYNSPLHF
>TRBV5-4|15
CASSLAGVIGYGYTF
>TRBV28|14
CASSYQGGNYGYTF
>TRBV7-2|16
CASSKRTGWEQETQYF
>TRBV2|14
CASRWTQNTGELFF
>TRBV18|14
CASSPVTGNTEAFF
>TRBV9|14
CASSVGEWGLGYTF
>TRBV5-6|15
CASSFRTGPNSPLHF
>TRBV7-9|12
CASSAVRTEAFF
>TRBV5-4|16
CASSSGGAGTTDTQYF
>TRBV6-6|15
CASSYPRGRGTEAFF
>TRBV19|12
CASGRTLNEQYF